Described below is a single TCR beta chain sequence and its context. What antigen it recognizes has not been identified. No per-base quality is available; no much larger clone lies one base away. Germline trimming amounts to 2 bases on V and 5 bases on J, with 7 as the count of junction bases outside the gene matches. The CDR1 and CDR2 encoded by the germline V gene (reference sequence) are MNHEY and SMNVEV. Taken from cysteine to phenylalanine, the CDR3 has 17 residues. CDR3 DNA only is kept here, 51 bases in frame from base 1. Whole blood was collected in K2EDTA tubes by collaborating institutions according to the institutions' own protocols. Collaborator samples were shipped for TCRbeta analysis as frozen whole blood, isolated PBMCs, or DNA extracted from either sample type. This entry comes from a study of blood T cell repertoires in COVID-19 (dated by TCRdb to 2018 to 2021). As for the study more broadly: The collaborator samples originated in the United States, Italy and Spain and spanned the acute and convalescent phases of COVID-19. The material from the prospective study consisted of cDNA or gDNA derived from T cells, B-cell-depleted T cells, or PBMCs. Deeply sampled blood TCRbeta repertoires from subjects exposed to, actively infected with, or recovered from COVID-19 were included in the dataset. A freely available public database, intended as a resource for researchers studying the immune response to SARS-CoV-2, is where the repertoires were released. The samples were drawn from the first 160 participants of the ongoing ImmuneRACE study and from about 1,200 subjects provided by 6 global collaborators. A de-identified subject ID, COVID-19 status, age in years and sex were almost always included in the sample metadata. HLA class I and class II types, where available, came from metadata supplied by the sample provider rather than from assay-based typing. Findings and caveats that apply to the study as a whole: Clinical and demographic metadata were provided uncurated, with the amount varying by source and participant.

The immunoSEQ Assay, a bias-controlled multiplex PCR, was used to amplify TCRbeta CDR3 regions from genomic DNA. Concerning the study's data processing: Nucleated cell counts per sample were estimated from amplification of reference gene primers within the assay. To quantify the absolute abundance of each unique TCRbeta CDR3 rearrangement, sequence reads were collapsed and filtered. For each sample, productive Simpson clonality was calculated as the square root of Simpson's diversity index over productive rearrangements. The immuneACCESS repertoire file appears here via TCRdb, limited to in-frame rearrangements. These files lack a portion of the clones; in checked studies, under half of the deficit traces to unresolved V genes, and the cause of the others is not known. V, J and clone size derive from that table, while D and trimming were established from the DNA sequence. Within this sample are about 68,000 clones, with roughly 85% of them counted one time only. The top ten clones comprise approximately 25% of the sample.

The source is a man aged 50 to 60 with acute or convalescent COVID-19. The rearrangement joined TRBV27 to TRBJ2-2, with TRBD2 matching 11 junction bases. The specimen was peripheral blood. At the DNA level, the sequence is TGTGCCAGCAGTTTAAACATAGCGGGGGGGCGGACCGGGGAGCTGTTTTTT. This is translated as CASSLNIAGGRTGELFF.